Listed below are T cell receptor beta chains from one sample, sequenced in a study of CD8 T cells in ankylosing spondylitis. TCRdb fed the 5' RACE reads into MiXCR, producing one record per CDR3 protein. The sample comprises 250,000 or so distinct CDR3 sequences, about 24% of which are singletons, and roughly 0.67% rests with the top ten. Material for sequencing was blood, either unsorted or a sorted T cell fraction (not recorded which). Receptor source: a male donor with ankylosing spondylitis or in good health (not recorded which). Each CDR3 is given with its conserved first and last residue. A D gene is named only where the DNA matches it firmly. Where a row states a size, it is once, few, many or the class of an expanded clone; other rows omit it.

length	D	V	size	J	DNA	CDR3
13	TRBD1	TRBV29-1	few	TRBJ1-2	TGCAGCGATCGGACAGGGGGCTACTATGGCTACACCTTC	CSDRTGGYYGYTF
16	TRBD1	TRBV12-3/TRBV12-4	many	TRBJ1-5	TGTGCCAGCAGTTCCGGACCAGGGGGGAGCAATCAGCCCCAGCATTTT	CASSSGPGGSNQPQHF
16	-	TRBV18	many	TRBJ2-2	TGTGCCAGCTCACCAACCACCCAGCGTGGCACCGGGGAGCTGTTTTTT	CASSPTTQRGTGELFF
12	TRBD1	TRBV12-3/TRBV12-4	many	TRBJ2-1	TGTGCCAGCAGTAAGACAGGGTATGAGCAGTTCTTC	CASSKTGYEQFF
17	TRBD1	TRBV20-1	medium-sized	TRBJ1-1	TGCAGTGCTAGAGTCCGGGACAGGGACCGTTTGAACACTGAAGCTTTCTTT	CSARVRDRDRLNTEAFF
15	-	TRBV6-2/TRBV6-3	-	TRBJ2-5	TGTGCCAGCAGTGCCGGGACGGTAGGAGGTGAGACCCAGTACTTC	CASSAGTVGGETQYF
13	-	TRBV12-3/TRBV12-4	many	TRBJ1-2	TGTGCCACCAACCAGGGACCTAACTATGGCTACACCTTC	CATNQGPNYGYTF
17	-	TRBV18	-	TRBJ2-7	TGTGCCAGCTCACCTACTACCCTTATCGCTCGCCCCTACGAGCAGTACTTC	CASSPTTLIARPYEQYF
16	-	TRBV6-1	once	TRBJ2-7	TGTGCCAGCAGTGAAGAGTGGGGGACGACGGCCTACGAGCAGTACTTC	CASSEEWGTTAYEQYF
15	-	TRBV20-1	few	TRBJ2-3	TGCAGTGCTAGAGGGGGTTGGGGGGGCACAGATACGCAGTATTTT	CSARGGWGGTDTQYF
13	-	TRBV20-1	many	TRBJ1-1	TGCAGTGCTAGGGTGGACGGGAACACTGAAGCTTTCTTT	CSARVDGNTEAFF
17	-	TRBV27	few	TRBJ1-6	TGTGCCAGCAGTATTCCAACAGATAGCTCCTATAATTCACCCCTCCACTTT	CASSIPTDSSYNSPLHF
11	-	TRBV20-1	many	TRBJ1-3	TGCAGTGCTTGGGCTGGAAACACCATATATTTT	CSAWAGNTIYF
15	-	TRBV18	-	TRBJ2-1	TGTGCCAGCTCACCACCGGGGCAGCCTGCCAATGAGCAGTTCTTC	CASSPPGQPANEQFF
13	-	TRBV2	-	TRBJ1-1	TGTGCCAGCAGTGAAGAGAGTAACACTGAAGCTTTCTTT	CASSEESNTEAFF
13	TRBD1	TRBV20-1	-	TRBJ2-7	TGCAGTGCAATCAACACAGGGGCCTACGAGCAGTACTTC	CSAINTGAYEQYF
11	-	TRBV12-3/TRBV12-4	many	TRBJ2-7	TGTGCCAGCAGACAGGGCTACGAGCAGTACTTC	CASRQGYEQYF
14	-	TRBV5-1	many	TRBJ2-7	TGCGCCAGCAGCTTGGGAGCCTTAGCCTACGAGCAGTACTTC	CASSLGALAYEQYF
14	-	TRBV20-1	many	TRBJ2-2	TGCAGTGCTAGTGTTGAGGCCAACACCGGGGAGCTGTTTTTT	CSASVEANTGELFF
13	-	TRBV29-1	many	TRBJ2-3	TGCAGCGTTCGGGGCGGAGGGGCAGATACGCAGTATTTT	CSVRGGGADTQYF